The following is a TCR beta chain sequence with its context. This entry is derived from a study of shared clonotypes between healthy human individuals. Study summary: There were three CD4 naive, three CD4 memory, two CD8 naive and one CD8 memory plates per donor.

Terminally differentiated effector memory CD45RA+ cells were left out of the naive CD8 fraction, which was CD45RO-negative and positively selected for CCR7. The V gene's germline CDR1 is MRHNA and CDR2 SNTAGT. The CDR3 is made up of 14 amino acids. The ends lost 6 bases at V and 7 bases at J; junction bases unmatched: 6. Repertoires were generated with immunoSEQ multiplex PCR, while TCRdb's copy carries only in-frame clones and drops some. The profile covers around 550,000 clones, with 85% to 95% appearing a single time and over 0.095% taken by the ten largest. V is TRBV6-4 and J is TRBJ2-2; the match to TRBD1 covers 9 bases. The receptor comes from a young woman in good health. The specimen sequenced was naive CD8+ T cells sorted from blood. CDR3 nucleotide sequence: TGTGCCAGCAGCCCGGGACAGGGCCACGGGGAGCTGTTTTTT. This gives the protein CASSPGQGHGELFF.